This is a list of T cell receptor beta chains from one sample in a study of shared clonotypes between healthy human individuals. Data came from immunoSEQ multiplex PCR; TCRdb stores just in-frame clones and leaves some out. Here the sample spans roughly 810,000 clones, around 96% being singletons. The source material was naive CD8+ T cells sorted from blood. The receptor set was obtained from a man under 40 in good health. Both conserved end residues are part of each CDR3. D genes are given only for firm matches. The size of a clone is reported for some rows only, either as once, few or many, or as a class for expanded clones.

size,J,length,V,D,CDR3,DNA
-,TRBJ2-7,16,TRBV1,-,CTSSLLRDRATYEQYF,TGCACCAGCAGCCTCCTCCGGGACAGGGCCACCTACGAGCAGTACTTC
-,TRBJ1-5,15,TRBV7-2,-,CASSLALSGWQPQHF,TGTGCCAGCAGCTTAGCGCTATCGGGTTGGCAGCCCCAGCATTTT
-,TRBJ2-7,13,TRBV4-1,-,CASSQTDSYEQYF,TGCGCCAGCAGCCAAACTGACAGCTACGAGCAGTACTTC
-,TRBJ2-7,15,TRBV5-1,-,CASSLERRSSYEQYF,TGCGCCAGCAGCTTGGAACGCCGGAGCTCCTACGAGCAGTACTTC
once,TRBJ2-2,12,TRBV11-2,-,CASSPTGGELFF,TGTGCCAGCAGCCCAACGGGGGGGGAGCTGTTTTTT
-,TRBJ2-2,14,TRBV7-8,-,CASSLAGATGELFF,TGTGCCAGCAGCTTAGCAGGAGCCACCGGGGAGCTGTTTTTT
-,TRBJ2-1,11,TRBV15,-,CATSRVGEQFF,TGTGCCACCAGCAGAGTGGGTGAGCAGTTCTTC
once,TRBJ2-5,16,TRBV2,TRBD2,CASRPGGGGPQETQYF,TGTGCCAGCAGGCCCGGGGGCGGGGGGCCCCAAGAGACCCAGTACTTC
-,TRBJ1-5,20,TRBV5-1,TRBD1,CASSTLIGQGAVGGDQPQHF,TGCGCCAGCAGCACACTAATCGGACAGGGGGCGGTGGGAGGTGATCAGCCCCAGCATTTT
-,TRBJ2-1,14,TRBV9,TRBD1,CASTPTGGSREQFF,TGTGCCAGCACCCCGACAGGGGGTTCGAGGGAGCAGTTCTTC
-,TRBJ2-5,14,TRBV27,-,CASSSLGGWETQYF,TGTGCCAGCAGTTCCCTTGGCGGGTGGGAGACCCAGTACTTC
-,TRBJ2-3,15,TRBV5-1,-,CASSSFGGGADTQYF,TGCGCCAGCAGCTCCTTCGGAGGGGGCGCAGATACGCAGTATTTT
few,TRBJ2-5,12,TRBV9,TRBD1,CASSVVTGALYF,TGTGCCAGCAGCGTAGTCACAGGGGCCCTCTACTTC
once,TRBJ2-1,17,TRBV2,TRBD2,CASGSAASGIPYNEQFF,TGTGCCAGCGGGAGTGCGGCTAGCGGGATCCCCTACAATGAGCAGTTCTTC
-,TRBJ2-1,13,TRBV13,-,CASSFLSGPQQFF,TGTGCCAGCAGCTTTCTCTCCGGACCACAGCAGTTCTTC
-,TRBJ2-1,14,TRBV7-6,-,CASSLALENNEQFF,TGTGCCAGCAGCTTAGCGCTCGAGAACAATGAGCAGTTCTTC
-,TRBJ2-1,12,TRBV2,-,CAPRAIYNEQFF,TGTGCCCCCAGGGCGATTTACAATGAGCAGTTCTTC
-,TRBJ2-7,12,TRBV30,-,CAYRQYNYEQYF,TGTGCCTACCGACAGTACAACTACGAGCAGTACTTC
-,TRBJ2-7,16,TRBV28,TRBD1,CASSLRGQGSSYEQYF,TGTGCCAGCAGTTTAAGGGGACAGGGGAGCTCCTACGAGCAGTACTTC
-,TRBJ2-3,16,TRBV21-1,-,CASSKARHSGRATQYF,TGTGCCAGCAGCAAAGCCCGACATAGTGGTCGCGCTACGCAGTATTTT
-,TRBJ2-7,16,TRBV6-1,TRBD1,CASSAPPGQIFYEQYF,TGTGCCAGCAGTGCACCCCCGGGACAGATCTTCTACGAGCAGTACTTC
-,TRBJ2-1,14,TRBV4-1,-,CASSPTRYNQVQFF,TGCGCCAGCAGCCCGACTAGATACAATCAAGTGCAGTTCTTC
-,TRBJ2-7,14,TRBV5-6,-,CASSRDRGVNEQYF,TGTGCCAGCAGCAGGGACCGTGGAGTGAACGAGCAGTACTTC
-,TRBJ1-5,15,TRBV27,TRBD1,CASSPRTGTHQPQHF,TGTGCCAGCAGTCCACGGACAGGGACACATCAGCCCCAGCATTTT